The next 8 T cell receptor beta chains were all read from a single sample in a study of T-cell memory formation after mild COVID-19. TCRdb re-analysed the 5' RACE reads in MiXCR, keeping a single row per CDR3 protein. The profile covers 200,000 to 250,000 distinct CDR3 sequences, with about 9.2% appearing a single time and 3.5% to 4% taken by the ten largest. The sequenced material came from PBMCs or a T cell subset sorted from them (not recorded which). The receptors originated from a man aged 18 to 30 who had mild COVID-19 (a few samples of this study predate the infection). Cell type and time point are not known.

This clonotype showed up just a few times. The chain is built from TRBV9 and TRBJ2-7; D ambiguous. Germline loops: CDR1 SGDLS, CDR2 YYNGEE. The CDR3 consists of 14 residues. V shed 3 bases and J shed 2 bases, with 12 bases lying between them. For the CDR3, the DNA is TGTGCCAGCAGCGAGAGAAAAATTCCCTACGAGCAGTACTTC. This translates into CASSERKIPYEQYF.

The chain recombines TRBV9 with TRBJ2-3; TRBD2 matches at 15 bases. The germline gives CDR1 SGDLS, CDR2 YYNGEE. Trimming removed 3 bases from V and 3 bases from J; junction bases left unmatched: 14. The CDR3 contains 20 residues. CDR3 residues: CASSAGLAGGPVRLTDTQYF. CDR3 DNA: TGTGCCAGCAGCGCGGGACTAGCGGGGGGCCCTGTGCGACTTACAGATACGCAGTATTTT.

This chain connects TRBV11-1 to TRBJ2-7; 8 nucleotides line up with TRBD1. Trimming at V came to 4 bases and at J to 2 bases, leaving 4 bases not matched to a gene. The CDR3 sequence is 14 residues long. Germline CDR1 SGHAT, CDR2 FQDESV (reference sequence). CDR3 DNA sequence: TGTGCCAGCAGCTCCCGACAGGGGACCTACGAGCAGTACTTC. It encodes CASSSRQGTYEQYF. The full variable domain, its missing parts supplied by reference TRBV11-1 and TRBJ2-7, is EAEVAQSPRYKITEKSQAVAFWCDPISGHATLYWYRQILGQGPELLVQFQDESVVDDSQLPKDRFSAERLKGVDSTLKIQPAELGDSAMYLCASSSRQGTYEQYFGPGTRLTVT.

This rearrangement joins TRBV6-5 to TRBJ2-2; D assignment may be TRBD1 or TRBD2 (6 bases each). Germline CDR1 and CDR2: MNHEY and SVGAGI. Deletions cut 8 bases from V and 6 bases from J, with 19 bases between. The CDR3 is made up of 15 amino acids. The CDR3 here is CASSPGGGIAGELFF. For the CDR3, the DNA is TGTGCCAGCTCCCCCGGAGGGGGGATCGCCGGGGAGCTGTTTTTT.

As for this clonotype: One end of the junction is discordant with germline, which a read error may explain. The chain carries TRBV6-2 or TRBV6-3 and TRBJ2-7; 10 bases fit TRBD2. Germline V gene sequence: CDR1 MNHEY, CDR2 SVGEGT. The length of the CDR3 is 11 residues. The CDR3 region is CASSGTSERYF. The CDR3 DNA reads TGTGCCAGCAGCGGGACTAGCGAGCGGTACTTC.

This chain connects TRBV14 to TRBJ2-2; D ambiguous. The CDR3 runs to 15 residues. With 7 bases removed from V and 2 bases from J, the gap between germline ends came to 14 bases. CDR1 and CDR2 (germline): SGHDN, FVKESK. In DNA form, the CDR3 reads TGTGCCAGCACCCCCCGAGGCTTAAACACCGGGGAGCTGTTTTTT. It specifies CASTPRGLNTGELFF.

This clonotype was recorded once. J is TRBJ1-5 and V is TRBV1. TRBV1 is shown as a pseudogene. CDR3 length equals 13 residues. The CDR3: CTSSQEGNQPQHF. The CDR3 DNA follows: TGCACCAGCAGCCAAGAGGGCAATCAGCCCCAGCATTTT.

The chain has TRBV21-1 and TRBJ1-6. TRBV21-1 is shown as a pseudogene. CDR3 length: 11 amino acids. The CDR3 region has the DNA TGTGCCAGCAGCAAAGTCGGCCCCCTCCACTTT. Amino acids: CASSKVGPLHF.